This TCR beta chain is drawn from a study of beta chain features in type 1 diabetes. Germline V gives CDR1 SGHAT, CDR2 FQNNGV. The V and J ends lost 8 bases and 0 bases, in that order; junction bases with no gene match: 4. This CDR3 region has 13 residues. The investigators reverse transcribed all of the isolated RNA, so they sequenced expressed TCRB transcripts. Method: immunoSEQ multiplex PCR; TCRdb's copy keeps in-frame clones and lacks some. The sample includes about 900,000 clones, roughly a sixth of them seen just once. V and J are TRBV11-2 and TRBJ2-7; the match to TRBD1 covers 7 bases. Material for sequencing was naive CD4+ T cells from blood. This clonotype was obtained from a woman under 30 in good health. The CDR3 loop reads CASVRTGSYEQYF. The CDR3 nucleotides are TGTGCCAGCGTGAGGACAGGCTCCTACGAGCAGTACTTC.